This T cell receptor (beta chain) was captured in a study of blood T cell repertoires in COVID-19. Study summary: From the United States, Italy and Spain came samples of acute and convalescent COVID-19.

Germline V lookup: CDR1 LNHDA, CDR2 SQIVND (reference sequence). There are 16 residues in the CDR3. The V and J ends lost 4 bases and 7 bases, in that order; junction bases with no gene match: 4. In the authors' methods: The authors estimated nucleated cell counts from reference gene primer amplification. The repertoire was sequenced with immunoSEQ multiplex PCR; TCRdb's copy has only in-frame clones and lacks some. Clonal size and the V and J genes are those of that table, whereas D and trimming came from the DNA. The repertoire holds 120,000 or so clones, with 90% as singletons. The TCR comes from a man in his forties or fifties with active COVID-19. Sequencing was performed on peripheral blood. The V gene is TRBV19, the J gene TRBJ2-1; 16 bases match TRBD2. The CDR3, as DNA: TGTGCCAGTAGTAGGGGACTAGCGGGGGGGATGAATGAGCAGTTCTTC. Its translation: CASSRGLAGGMNEQFF.